This note documents a single T cell receptor beta chain sequence. The antigen is undetermined. A read error may produce the germline difference seen at one junction end. The data stem from a study of shared clonotypes between healthy human individuals. Study-wide background: The study enrolled a couple of women and a few men aged 18 to 49. Every donor yielded three CD4 naive, three CD4 memory, two CD8 naive and one CD8 memory plate. General study results and limits: Sequencing depth was predicted to influence how clonotypes are shared among donors. A handful of donors had approximately 4.6% of their naive CD4 clonotypes in common.

Sequencing was performed with immunoSEQ multiplex PCR; in TCRdb, only in-frame clones are kept and a portion is missing. Among 1.6 million or so clones, 97% to 99% were seen once, and the ten largest hold about 0.34%. This clonotype was obtained from a man aged 25-45 years in good health. The specimen sequenced was naive CD4+ T cells sorted from blood. Subset in this sample: CD45RA+ positively selected.

The CDR3 DNA is TGTGCTAGCAGCTTAGTCGGAGGGGACCAAGAGACCCAGTACTTC. This sequence encodes CASSLVGGDQETQYF. V gene TRBV7-7 combines with J gene TRBJ2-5; D possibly corresponds to TRBD2 (6 bases). The CDR3 totals 15 residues. The germline V gene has CDR1 SSHAT and CDR2 FNYEAQ (reference sequence).